These 13 T cell receptor delta chains came from one sample sequenced in a study of DNA immune sequencing with unique molecular identifiers. A 32-plex genomic DNA assay used primers for all 8 TRDV and 4 TRDJ genes. Adapter PCR followed 3 to 4 barcoding PCR cycles that attached a 12-nucleotide UMI. TCRdb re-called the multiplex PCR reads through CATT. The profile covers roughly 4,800 delta-chain clones, with roughly 12% appearing a single time and about 47% taken by the ten largest. Sequenced sample: gamma-delta T cells enriched from blood buffy coat, or unenriched PBMCs (not recorded which). The receptor source for this set is a human donor in good health.

Note on this clone: The TCRdb protein, from a much larger clone, departs from this DNA's translation at residue 14, likely by read error; the protein shown derives from the DNA. This CDR3 reads CACDTLLGDTSLTVQLFF. The CDR3 region has the DNA TGTGCCTGTGACACCCTACTGGGGGATACTTCTCTGACAGTACAACTCTTCTTT. The chain uses TRDV2 and TRDJ2, with TRDD3 matching 12 bases. This CDR3 spans 18 amino acids. Looked up from germline, CDR1 is GEAIGNYY and CDR2 is EKD.

Concerning this clone: The likely explanation is a read error, given a far larger clone one base away. V gene TRDV2 combines with J gene TRDJ3; 12 positions agree with TRDD3. This CDR3 contains 22 residues. V shed 3 bases, J shed 2 bases, and the junction held 16 bases outside the gene matches. Germline V gene data show CDR1 as GEAIGNYY and CDR2 as EKD. CDR3 protein: CACDHTGTGGYRSPWDTRQMFF. CDR3 nucleotide sequence: TGTGCCTGTGACCACACCGGTACTGGGGGATACCGGAGCCCCTGGGACACCCGACAGATGTTTTTC.

For this clone: A read error likely explains why the TCRdb protein, taken from a much larger clone, differs from this DNA's translation at residue 15; the protein shown is translated from the DNA. The rearrangement uses TRDV2 and TRDJ3; perhaps TRDD3 as D (5 bases). This CDR3 has 20 residues. Per the germline V gene, CDR1 is GEAIGNYY and CDR2 is EKD. CDR3 sequence: CACDTLGTTNGSWDNRQMFF. CDR3 in DNA: TGTGCCTGTGACACCTTGGGGACCACGAACGGCTCCTGGGACAACCGACAGATGTTTTTC.

Judged by abundance, this clone is large (0.1 to 1%). The sample contains more than one DNA sequence encoding this CDR3. The chain employs TRDV2 and TRDJ1; 9 bases are shared with TRDD3. Germline V gene data show CDR1 as GEAIGNYY and CDR2 as EKD. The CDR3 is made up of 18 amino acids. V lost 0 bases to trimming and J lost 0 bases; unmatched junction nucleotides: 10. As DNA, the CDR3 is TGTGCCTGTGACACCGTGGCTGGGGGATCCCAGTACACCGATAAACTCATCTTT. Its translation: CACDTVAGGSQYTDKLIF.

This clone was seen only a few times. This sequence is one base from a far larger clone and is likely a read error. Other nucleotide sequences from this sample produce the same CDR3. The chain couples TRDV2 to TRDJ1; D is uncertain. The CDR3 is made up of 14 amino acids. The germline CDR1 and CDR2 sequences are GEAIGNYY and EKD. V lost 3 bases and J 5 bases, leaving 15 bases between the germline ends. Written as DNA, the CDR3 is TGTGCCTGTGACGACCTTACAGCCACAGATAAACTCATCTTT. Translated: CACDDLTATDKLIF.

No call was made for the V gene; the J gene is TRDJ1; the DNA was not compared with TRDD3, the D call given in the table. This CDR3 has 18 amino acids. The CDR3 DNA reads TGTGCTCTTGGGTCATTTCTGTACTGGGGGATAGAGAGGGGTAAACTCATCTTT. Encoded protein: CALGSFLYWGIERGKLIF.

This clone turned up a few times. A read error is the likely source, as a far larger clone sits one nucleotide away. In the same sample, other DNA sequences code for this CDR3. V and J are TRDV2 and TRDJ1; D ambiguous. CDR1 and CDR2 from the germline V gene are GEAIGNYY and EKD. CDR3 length equals 16 residues. In DNA form, the CDR3 reads TGTGCTTGTGACACCGTTGGTCAGGATTACACCGATAAACTCATCTTT. It encodes CACDTVGQDYTDKLIF.

The sample holds a few counts of this clone. A read error may account for a junction end that differs from germline. As DNA, the CDR3 is TGTGCCTGTGACACAACCTTCCGGGAGCTGGGGATCGACACCGATAAACTAATCTTT. Amino acids: CACDTTFRELGIDTDKLIF. The rearrangement links TRDV2 to TRDJ1, with D perhaps assigned TRDD2 or TRDD3 (6 bases each). Per germline, CDR1 GEAIGNYY and CDR2 EKD. The CDR3 extends over 19 amino acids.

Worth noting for this clone: TCRdb attributes to this sequence the protein of a much larger clone, which differs from the DNA translation at residue 8; a read error is likely, and the protein displayed is translated from the DNA. The chain carries TRDV2 and TRDJ1; TRDD3 agrees at 8 bases. This CDR3 comprises 15 residues. The trim removed 3 bases at V and 0 bases at J, leaving 5 bases unmatched. The germline V gene encodes CDR1 GEAIGNYY and CDR2 EKD. CDR3 sequence reads: CACDLLGADTDKLIF. For the CDR3, the DNA is TGTGCCTGTGACCTACTGGGGGCAGACACCGATAAACTCATCTTT.

This clone was found a few times. This DNA's translation and the protein TCRdb lists, from a much larger clone, do not match at residue 10, likely due to a read error; the protein shown is translated from the DNA. The chain joins TRDV2 to TRDJ1, with D possibly being TRDD3 (5 bases). With 0 bases removed from V and 0 bases from J, the gap between germline ends came to 22 bases. The CDR3 totals 19 residues. CDR1 is GEAIGNYY and CDR2 is EKD in the germline V gene. As DNA, the CDR3 is TGTGCCTGTGACACCGTATCGAACTGGTGGATATCAGACACCGATAAACTCATCTTT. This sequence encodes CACDTVSNWWISDTDKLIF.

This clone appeared many times. This chain uses TRDV1 with TRDJ1; 12 positions match TRDD3. Here the J gene came from matching the DNA to germline, since TCRdb omits it. Germline CDR1 and CDR2: TSWWSYY and QGS. Trimming took 3 bases from V and 0 from J; bases not matched to a gene: 29. The CDR3 sequence is 25 residues long. The CDR3 loop reads CALGEGSIAHYWGIQSAGYTDKLIF. CDR3 DNA sequence: TGTGCTCTTGGGGAGGGCTCAATAGCACATTACTGGGGGATACAATCGGCCGGGTACACCGATAAACTCATCTTT.

This clone was observed a handful of times. The TCRdb protein, from a much larger clone, departs from this DNA's translation at residue 17, likely by read error; the protein shown derives from the DNA. The J gene is TRDJ2, the V gene TRDV3; D may be TRDD2 or TRDD3 (9 bases each). CDR3 size: 21 residues. CDR1 and CDR2 from the germline V gene are TVYSNPD and GDNSRS (reference sequence). The CDR3 region is CAFSLPTSLWGIPFLTVQLFF. CDR3 sequence (DNA): TGTGCCTTTAGCCTTCCTACGTCTCTCTGGGGGATTCCTTTTTTGACAGTACAACTCTTCTTT. Full variable domain (remainder filled in from reference TRDV3 and TRDJ2): CDKVTQSSPDQTVASGSEVVLLCTYDTVYSNPDLFWYRIRPDYSFQFVFYGDNSRSEGADFTQGRFSVKHILTQKAFHLVISPVRTEDSATYYCAFSLPTSLWGIPFLTVQLFFGKGTQLIVEP.

In this sample, this clone is large. Other DNA sequences in this sample translate to the same CDR3. The rearrangement uses TRDV2 and TRDJ1, with TRDD3 matching over 8 bases. Germline V gene data show CDR1 as GEAIGNYY and CDR2 as EKD. The CDR3 sequence is 18 residues long. V trimming: 3 bases; J trimming: 0 bases; junction bases outside the gene matches: 14. The CDR3 DNA sequence: TGTGCCTGTGACCCTGTACTGGGGGGCCCCCCGTACACCGATAAACTCATCTTT. This gives the protein CACDPVLGGPPYTDKLIF.